The 29 T cell receptor beta chains listed next were all sequenced from one sample in a study of shared clonotypes between healthy human individuals. Here immunoSEQ multiplex PCR was the method, and the copy in TCRdb shows in-frame clones only, minus some. The repertoire holds roughly 2.5 million clones, over 85% seen once, with over 0.12% in the top ten. Sequenced sample: naive CD4+ T cells sorted from blood. Subset denoted: CD45RA+ positively selected. These receptor sequences come from a man aged 18 to 30 in good health.

The rearrangement uses TRBV7-9 and TRBJ1-5; a possible D gene is TRBD1 (6 bases). Looked up from germline, CDR1 is SEHNR and CDR2 is FQNEAQ (reference sequence). V lost 5 bases and J 4 bases, leaving 12 bases between the germline ends. The CDR3 contains 14 residues. The CDR3 spells CASSTDSLNQPQHF. The CDR3 coding sequence is TGTGCCAGCAGCACGGACAGCTTAAATCAGCCCCAGCATTTT.

The chain employs TRBV18 and TRBJ1-1, with 9 nucleotides matching TRBD1. There are 15 residues in the CDR3. Germline V gene sequence: CDR1 KGHSH, CDR2 LQKENI. V lost 4 bases, J lost 0 bases, and 3 bases stayed unmatched. CDR3 sequence: CASSRTGEMNTEAFF. CDR3 nucleotides: TGTGCCAGCTCACGGACAGGGGAAATGAACACTGAAGCTTTCTTT.

The chain combines TRBV9 with TRBJ1-2; 8 nucleotides match TRBD1. CDR1 and CDR2 (germline): SGDLS, YYNGEE. CDR3 size: 15 residues. J lost 4 bases, V lost 4 bases, and 9 bases had no gene match. The CDR3 coding sequence is TGTGCCAGCAGCTCGCGACAGGGGCTAGGCTATGGCTACACCTTC. Translating gives CASSSRQGLGYGYTF. Together with reference TRBV9 and TRBJ1-2, the CDR3 gives the full variable domain: DSGVTQTPKHLITATGQRVTLRCSPRSGDLSVYWYQQSLDQGLQFLIQYYNGEERAKGNILERFSAQQFPDLHSELNLSSLELGDSALYFCASSSRQGLGYGYTFGSGTRLTVV.

The rearrangement links TRBV2 to TRBJ1-6; D may be TRBD1 (5 bases). CDR1 is SNHLY and CDR2 is FYNNEI in the germline V gene. The CDR3 runs to 14 residues. Trimming pared 2 bases from V and 11 bases from J, leaving 13 bases between. CDR3 in DNA: TGTGCCAGCAGTGAATCAGGGAGATTCGCACCCCTCCACTTT. Its protein product is CASSESGRFAPLHF.

The chain has TRBV27 and TRBJ2-2, with 8 nucleotides matching TRBD1. CDR3 size: 16 residues. J gave up 5 bases and V 3 bases, and 8 bases lay outside the gene matches. CDR1 is MNHEY, CDR2 SMNVEV, per germline (reference sequence). The CDR3 sequence is CASSLKQGAMTGELFF. The CDR3, as DNA: TGTGCCAGCAGTTTGAAGCAGGGGGCGATGACCGGGGAGCTGTTTTTT.

This clone was seen just once. This same CDR3 is encoded by further DNA sequences in the sample. The J gene is TRBJ1-5, the V gene TRBV7-9; D perhaps matches TRBD1 (5 bases). The CDR3 runs 12 residues. Germline loops: CDR1 SEHNR, CDR2 FQNEAQ (reference sequence). The V and J ends lost 3 bases and 6 bases respectively, with 6 bases between them. The CDR3 sequence: CASSLGPQPQHF. In DNA form, the CDR3 reads TGTGCCAGCAGCTTGGGACCTCAGCCCCAGCATTTT.

This chain connects TRBV4-1 to TRBJ2-5, with TRBD2 as a possible D gene (5 bases). The V and J ends lost 0 bases and 2 bases respectively, with 13 bases between them. The CDR3 extends over 16 amino acids. The V gene's germline CDR1 is MGHRA and CDR2 YSYEKL. The CDR3 loop is CASSQDRGNGQETQYF. CDR3 nucleotides: TGCGCCAGCAGCCAAGATCGAGGGAATGGACAAGAGACCCAGTACTTC.

The CDR3 loop reads CAWSGGPGQSYEQYF. The CDR3 DNA reads as TGTGCCTGGAGTGGGGGACCGGGACAGAGCTACGAGCAGTACTTC. This chain connects TRBV30 to TRBJ2-7; 7 nucleotides match TRBD1. The CDR3 covers 15 residues. J gave up 3 bases and V 1 base, and 9 bases lay outside the gene matches. Germline V gene data show CDR1 as GTSNPN and CDR2 as SVGIG (reference sequence).

The chain recombines TRBV5-1 with TRBJ2-7; possible D gene TRBD2, 7 bases. CDR1 is SGHRS and CDR2 is YFSETQ in the germline V gene. Trimming took off 3 bases at V and 5 bases at J, with 33 bases between the two ends. The CDR3 loop spans 20 amino acids. CDR3 DNA: TGCGCCAGCAGCTCCGGGGGGCTATCGTATTACGGGGGCCATGGGGACGAGCAGTACTTC. As protein: CASSSGGLSYYGGHGDEQYF.

The chain carries TRBV2 and TRBJ1-6; D unresolved. CDR3 length equals 13 residues. The germline gives CDR1 SNHLY, CDR2 FYNNEI. The V end was cut by 7 bases, the J end by 6 bases, with 10 bases between. The CDR3 DNA is TGTGCCAGCACCCCAGAGGCTAATTCACCCCTCCACTTT. Translating it yields CASTPEANSPLHF. Filled out from reference TRBV2 and TRBJ1-6, the complete variable domain reads EPEVTQTPSHQVTQMGQEVILRCVPISNHLYFYWYRQILGQKVEFLVSFYNNEISEKSEIFDDQFSVERPDGSNFTLKIRSTKLEDSAMYFCASTPEANSPLHFGNGTRLTVT.

V is TRBV19 and J is TRBJ1-5; TRBD1 matches 10 bases. Unmatched junction bases numbered 16, after V lost 9 bases and J lost 8 bases. Germline V lookup: CDR1 LNHDA, CDR2 SQIVND (reference sequence). The CDR3 sequence is 16 residues long. The CDR3 nucleotides read TGTGCCAGGCTAAAGGCAGGGACAGGGGAAGGTGAGCCCCAGCATTTT. Translated: CARLKAGTGEGEPQHF.

This chain uses TRBV5-1 with TRBJ2-2; possible D gene TRBD2, 6 bases. The ends were cut back, 0 bases at V and 6 bases at J, with 15 bases in the middle. Germline V gene sequence: CDR1 SGHRS, CDR2 YFSETQ. The CDR3 is 16 residues long. The CDR3 loop is CASSLVLASSAGELFF. The CDR3 DNA reads TGCGCCAGCAGCTTGGTACTAGCCTCCTCCGCCGGGGAGCTGTTTTTT.

This sequence joins TRBV11-2 and TRBJ1-4, with TRBD1 matching over 9 bases. The V gene end was trimmed by 2 bases and the J gene end by 6 bases; junction bases not matched to a gene: 10. The V gene's germline CDR1 is SGHAT and CDR2 FQNNGV. The CDR3 sequence is 17 residues long. The CDR3 loop is CASSLTIRDRVYEKLFF. The CDR3 DNA is TGTGCCAGCAGCTTAACGATCCGGGACAGGGTTTATGAAAAACTGTTTTTT.

The rearrangement joins TRBV5-4 to TRBJ2-6, with TRBD1 identical over 8 bases. Germline V lookup: CDR1 SGHNT, CDR2 YYREEE (reference sequence). Unmatched junction bases numbered 7, after V lost 5 bases and J lost 0 bases. There are 17 residues in the CDR3. This CDR3 is CASRSGTGLSGANVLTF. The CDR3 DNA reads as TGTGCCAGCAGATCCGGGACAGGACTCTCTGGGGCCAACGTCCTGACTTTC.

A remark on this clone: Other DNA sequences in this sample translate to the same CDR3. The chain carries TRBV29-1 and TRBJ1-1; D uncertain. There are 12 residues in the CDR3. Deletions cut 1 base from V and 1 base from J, with 4 bases between. Per germline, CDR1 SQVTM and CDR2 ANQGSEA. The CDR3 sequence: CSVEGANTEAFF. The CDR3 DNA sequence: TGCAGCGTTGAAGGGGCGAACACTGAAGCTTTCTTT.

The chain carries TRBV28 and TRBJ1-4; the D is unclear. The CDR3 loop spans 15 amino acids. Germline CDR1 reads MDHEN; CDR2 reads SYDVKM. Trimming shortened V by 1 base and J by 7 bases, and 13 bases separated the two germline ends. For the CDR3, the DNA is TGTGCCAGCAGTTTATCGACGGGGTTGTCTGAAAAACTGTTTTTT. Translated, it gives CASSLSTGLSEKLFF.

CDR3 nucleotides: TGTGCCAGTAGTACCACAGGGTCTGGGGCAGATACGCAGTATTTT. It encodes CASSTTGSGADTQYF. The chain uses TRBV19 and TRBJ2-3; tentatively, D is TRBD1 (6 bases). Germline loops: CDR1 LNHDA, CDR2 SQIVND (reference sequence). The CDR3 has 15 residues. Trimming left V 4 bases short and J 4 bases short, with 15 bases between.

As for this clone: Compared with germline, one end of the junction differs, possibly owing to a read error. The chain has TRBV6-4 and TRBJ1-6; the D is unclear. This CDR3 is built from 16 residues. The germline V gene has CDR1 MRHNA and CDR2 SNTAGT. The CDR3 sequence is CASSYSTGILDSPLHF. For the CDR3, the DNA is TGTGCCAGCAGTTACTCGACCGGGATCCTAGATTCACCCCTCCACTTT.

V gene TRBV6-5 combines with J gene TRBJ1-2; 8 positions agree with TRBD1. V lost 5 bases to trimming and J lost 8 bases; unmatched junction nucleotides: 13. There are 15 residues in the CDR3. The V gene's germline CDR1 is MNHEY and CDR2 SVGAGI. CDR3 residues: CASSTPDRGSRGYTF. The DNA for the CDR3 is TGTGCCAGCAGTACACCCGACAGGGGATCTCGCGGCTACACCTTC.

The chain carries TRBV9 and TRBJ1-6; D remains ambiguous. The CDR3 has 16 amino acids. Germline V gene data show CDR1 as SGDLS and CDR2 as YYNGEE. Trimming took 0 bases from V and 3 from J, leaving 10 bases between them. Here the CDR3 DNA reads TGTGCCAGCAGCGTAGAGGCAGCCAACTATAATTCACCCCTCCACTTT. It yields the protein CASSVEAANYNSPLHF.

The gene calls are TRBV7-8 and TRBJ2-7, with 7 nucleotides matching TRBD1. This CDR3 region has 17 residues. Germline values: CDR1 SGHVS, CDR2 FQNEAQ. V was pared by 5 bases and J by 3 bases, with 16 bases of the junction left unmatched. CDR3 in amino acids: CASSLITGQQSYYEQYF. In DNA, the CDR3 is TGTGCCAGCAGCCTAATAACGGGACAGCAGAGTTACTACGAGCAGTACTTC.

This clone was detected once. The chain uses TRBV7-2 and TRBJ2-7, with D possibly being TRBD2 (6 bases). CDR3 size: 15 residues. Germline V gene sequence: CDR1 SGHTA, CDR2 FQGNSA. V shed 5 bases and J shed 1 base, with 15 bases lying between them. The CDR3 here is CASSPGGTQSYEQYF. In nucleotides, the CDR3 is TGTGCCAGCAGCCCGGGTGGGACTCAATCCTACGAGCAGTACTTC.

The chain employs TRBV30 and TRBJ1-2; D gene uncertain. CDR1 and CDR2 (germline): GTSNPN, SVGIG (reference sequence). Trimming removed 0 bases from V and 5 bases from J, with 16 bases in between. CDR3 length equals 15 residues. The CDR3 coding sequence is TGTGCCTGGAGTGTACCGGCAGCGAACTTATATGGCTACACCTTC. Translation gives CAWSVPAANLYGYTF.

V gene TRBV19 combines with J gene TRBJ1-4, with a weak D call TRBD1 (6 bases). The CDR3 is 15 residues long. Per germline, CDR1 LNHDA and CDR2 SQIVND (reference sequence). Trimming cost V 6 bases and J 3 bases, with 14 bases left between them. Written as DNA, the CDR3 is TGTGCCAGTAGATTGGGTACAGGGCCTAATGAAAAACTGTTTTTT. Translating gives CASRLGTGPNEKLFF.

The J gene is TRBJ2-5, the V gene TRBV15; TRBD1 or TRBD2 may be the D gene (5 bases each). CDR1 LNHNV and CDR2 YYDKDF come from the germline V gene (reference sequence). The V end was cut by 3 bases, the J end by 3 bases, with 11 bases between. The CDR3 loop spans 14 amino acids. CDR3 in DNA: TGTGCCACCAGCAGCCGGGACCTCGAAGAGACCCAGTACTTC. Amino acids: CATSSRDLEETQYF.

A remark on this clone: The same CDR3 can be traced to other DNA sequences in this sample. V is TRBV6-5 and J is TRBJ2-3, with D possibly being TRBD1 or TRBD2 (5 bases each). Trimming pared 7 bases from V and 2 bases from J, leaving 10 bases between. Germline assignment: CDR1 MNHEY and CDR2 SVGAGI. CDR3 length equals 13 residues. Here the CDR3 reads CASTGTSTDTQYF. CDR3 DNA sequence: TGTGCCAGCACCGGGACCTCCACAGATACGCAGTATTTT.

The chain employs TRBV18 and TRBJ1-4; D not resolved. V was shortened by 2 bases and J by 4 bases, with 11 bases between the two germline ends. The germline CDR1 and CDR2 sequences are KGHSH and LQKENI. This CDR3 spans 15 amino acids. The CDR3 region is CASSPGSGYNEKLFF. DNA for the CDR3: TGTGCCAGCTCACCAGGGTCAGGTTATAATGAAAAACTGTTTTTT.

The chain carries TRBV7-2 and TRBJ2-1; D gene ambiguous. Trimming cost V 7 bases and J 9 bases, with 19 bases left between them. The CDR3 totals 14 residues. Germline V CDR1 and CDR2: SGHTA, FQGNSA. This CDR3 is CASNLAGPLGEQFF. The CDR3 coding sequence is TGTGCCAGCAACCTGGCCGGGCCCCTCGGTGAGCAGTTCTTC.

This chain joins TRBV29-1 and TRBJ2-7; 10 bases are a match to TRBD1. With 6 bases clipped from V and 5 bases from J, the junction kept 13 bases outside the gene matches. The germline gives CDR1 SQVTM, CDR2 ANQGSEA. CDR3 size: 15 residues. The chain's CDR3 is CSVGARGQGIDEQYF. CDR3 nucleotide sequence: TGCAGCGTCGGGGCCCGGGGACAGGGGATTGACGAGCAGTACTTC.